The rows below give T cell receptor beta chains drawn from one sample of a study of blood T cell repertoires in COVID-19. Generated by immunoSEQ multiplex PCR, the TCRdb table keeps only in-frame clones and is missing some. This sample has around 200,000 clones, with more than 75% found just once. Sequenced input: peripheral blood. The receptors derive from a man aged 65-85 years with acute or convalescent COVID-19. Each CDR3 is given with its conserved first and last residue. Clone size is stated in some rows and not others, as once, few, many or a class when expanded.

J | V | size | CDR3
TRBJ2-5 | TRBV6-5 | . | CASSYIRTLETQYF
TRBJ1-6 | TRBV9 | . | CASSVAGGGNNSPLHF
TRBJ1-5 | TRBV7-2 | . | CASSRDITNQPQHF
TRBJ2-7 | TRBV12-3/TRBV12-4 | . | CASSFVSYEQYF
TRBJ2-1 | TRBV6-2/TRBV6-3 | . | CASSPGSAYSISSYNEQFF
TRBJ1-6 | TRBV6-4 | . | CASSGGARGPLHF
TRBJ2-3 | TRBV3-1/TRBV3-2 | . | CASSQDPQGTQYF
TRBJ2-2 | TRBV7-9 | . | CASGTERENTGELFF
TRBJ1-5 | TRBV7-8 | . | CASSVLRSGSMKHF
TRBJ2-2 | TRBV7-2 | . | CASSLYRATGELFF
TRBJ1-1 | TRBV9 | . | CASSVDQGGNTEAFF
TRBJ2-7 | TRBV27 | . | CASRYIAGGTHEQYF
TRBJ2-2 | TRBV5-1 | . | CASSLGVGELFF
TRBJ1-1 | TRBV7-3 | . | CASSPTGGWNTEAFF
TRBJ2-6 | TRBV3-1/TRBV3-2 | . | CASKPYSGANVLTF
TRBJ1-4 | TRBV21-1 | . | CASSLDLRGTGALTNEKLFF
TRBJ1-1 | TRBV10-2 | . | CASRDTLNTEAFF
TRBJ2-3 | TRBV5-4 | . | CASSWGGQAADTQYF
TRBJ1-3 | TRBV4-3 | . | CASSQWTGYTGNTIYF
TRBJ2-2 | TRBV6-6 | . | CASSFGQGNGELFF
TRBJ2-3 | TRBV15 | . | CATSRVLADPPSDTQYF
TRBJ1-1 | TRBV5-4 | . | CASSQQGTEAFF
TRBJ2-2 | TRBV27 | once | CASSFEGANTGELFF
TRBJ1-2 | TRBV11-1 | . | CASSRQGDGYTF
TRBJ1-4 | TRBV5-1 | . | CASSGQGEKLFF
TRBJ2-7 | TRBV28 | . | CASRGQGLYEQYF
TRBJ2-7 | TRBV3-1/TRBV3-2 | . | CASSQKGVVAGREQYF
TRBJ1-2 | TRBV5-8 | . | CASSLDRYDGYTF
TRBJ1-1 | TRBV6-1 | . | CASSERGRDTEAFF
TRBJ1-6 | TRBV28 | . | CASSFSGSTHSPLHF
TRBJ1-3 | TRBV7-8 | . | CASSLGRVPGGRNTIYF
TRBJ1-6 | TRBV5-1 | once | CASSLGRGNSPLHF
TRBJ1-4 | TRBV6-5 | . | CASSRAPGEKLFF
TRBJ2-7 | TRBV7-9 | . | CASSLASGEATSYEQYF
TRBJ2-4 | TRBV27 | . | CASRAYRVGAKNIQYF
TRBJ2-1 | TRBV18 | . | CASSPNSGQVLNEQFF
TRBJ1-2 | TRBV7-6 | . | CASSSYPGTDLNYGYTF
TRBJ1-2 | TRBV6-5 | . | CASTPDSGPGYGYTF
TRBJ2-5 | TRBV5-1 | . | CASSLVREVPETQYF
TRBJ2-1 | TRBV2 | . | CASSGDRAGKEQFF
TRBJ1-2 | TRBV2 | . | CASSALPTGNYGYTF
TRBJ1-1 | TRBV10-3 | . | CAISEIGRGLVGTEAFF
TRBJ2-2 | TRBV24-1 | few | CATSPGGAGELFF
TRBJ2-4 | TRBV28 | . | CASSPTSVWLAKNIQYF
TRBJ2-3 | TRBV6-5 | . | CASSYSAGADTDTQYF
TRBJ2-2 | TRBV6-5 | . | CASTLNTGELFF
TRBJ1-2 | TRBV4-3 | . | CASSQEPSGGMGRYTF
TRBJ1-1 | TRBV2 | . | CATRDRAPSEAFF
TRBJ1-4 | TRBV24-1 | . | CATSDFAPGDGDEKLFF
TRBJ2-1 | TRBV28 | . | CASSLNWEDLYRLFF
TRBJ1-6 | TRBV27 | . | CASSFGNSPLHF
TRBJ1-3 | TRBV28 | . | CASSGWGSGNTIYF
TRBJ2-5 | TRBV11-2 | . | CASSRTSGFFRGETQYF